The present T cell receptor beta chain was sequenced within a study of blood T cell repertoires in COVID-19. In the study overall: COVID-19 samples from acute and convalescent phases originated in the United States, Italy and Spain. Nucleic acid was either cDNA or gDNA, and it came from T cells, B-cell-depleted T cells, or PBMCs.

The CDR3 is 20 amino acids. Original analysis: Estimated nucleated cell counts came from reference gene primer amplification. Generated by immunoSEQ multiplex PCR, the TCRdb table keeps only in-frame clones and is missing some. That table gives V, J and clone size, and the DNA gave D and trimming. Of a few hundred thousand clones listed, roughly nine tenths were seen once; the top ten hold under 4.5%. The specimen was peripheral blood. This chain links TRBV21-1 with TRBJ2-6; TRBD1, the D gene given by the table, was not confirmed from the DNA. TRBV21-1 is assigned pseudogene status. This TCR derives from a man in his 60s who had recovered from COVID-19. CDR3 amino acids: CASSPRLQGSRSSGANVLTF. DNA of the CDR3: TGTGCCAGCAGCCCTCGCCTACAGGGATCAAGAAGCTCTGGGGCCAACGTCCTGACTTTC.